The T cell receptor beta chain described here comes from a study of blood T cell repertoires in COVID-19. Study in general: The United States, Italy and Spain were the sources of the acute and convalescent COVID-19 samples. In each case, the material was cDNA or gDNA derived from T cells, B-cell-depleted T cells, or PBMCs.

Under the authors' procedure: Cell counts per sample came from amplifying reference gene primers. TCRdb keeps only in-frame clones here, not all; method: immunoSEQ multiplex PCR. Clonal size and the V and J genes are those of that table, whereas D and trimming came from the DNA. The sample yields over 90,000 clones, more than 85% seen once. This CDR3 spans 16 amino acids. The V and J ends lost 4 bases and 15 bases, in that order; junction bases with no gene match: 17. Germline CDR1 reads SGHRS; CDR2 reads YFSETQ. Only one count was recorded for this clone. The chain carries TRBV5-1 and TRBJ2-1; 12 bases are shared with TRBD2. Sequenced material: peripheral blood. This receptor was taken from a human donor in a cohort sampled during active COVID-19. Here the CDR3 reads CASSPDGTSGFLRWFF. The DNA of the CDR3 is TGCGCCAGCAGCCCCGACGGGACTAGCGGGTTCCTACGGTGGTTCTTC.